This T cell receptor (beta chain) was sequenced for a study of CD8 T cell repertoires and HIV-1 epitope variants. About the study: Tested: three Gag epitope families, Nef HW9 and YT9. Equal numbers of autologous T cell-negative cells presented antigen to enriched T cells.

Notes on this clone: As yet, its antigen is unknown.

Sequencing used immunoSEQ multiplex PCR; TCRdb keeps in-frame clones, though not all of them. The sample gives about 1,900 clones, 70% to 85% of which show up once; approximately 47% is in the top ten. V lost 1 base, J lost 6 bases, and 7 bases stayed unmatched. Germline-derived CDR1 and CDR2 are SGHRS and YFSETQ. The CDR3 length is 16 residues. The rearrangement uses TRBV5-1 and TRBJ2-1; 10 nucleotides line up with TRBD2. This TCR derives from a male donor with HIV. Material for sequencing was cultured CD8+ T cells derived from PBMCs. CDR3 coding DNA: TGCGCCAGCAGCTTGTCTAGCGGGGGTCGGACCAATGAGCAGTTCTTC. This encodes CASSLSSGGRTNEQFF.